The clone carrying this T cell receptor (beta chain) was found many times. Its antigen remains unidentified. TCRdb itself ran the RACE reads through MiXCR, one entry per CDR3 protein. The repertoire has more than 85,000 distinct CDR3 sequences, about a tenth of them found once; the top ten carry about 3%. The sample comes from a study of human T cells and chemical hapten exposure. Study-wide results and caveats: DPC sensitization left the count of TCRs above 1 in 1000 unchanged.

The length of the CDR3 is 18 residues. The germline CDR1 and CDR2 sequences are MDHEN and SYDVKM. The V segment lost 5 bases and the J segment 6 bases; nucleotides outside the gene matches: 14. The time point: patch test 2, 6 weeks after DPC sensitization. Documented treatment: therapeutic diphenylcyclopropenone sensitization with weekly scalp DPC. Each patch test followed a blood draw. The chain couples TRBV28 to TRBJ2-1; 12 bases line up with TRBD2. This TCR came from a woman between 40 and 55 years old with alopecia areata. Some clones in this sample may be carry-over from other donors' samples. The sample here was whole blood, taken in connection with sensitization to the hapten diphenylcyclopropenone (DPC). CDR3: CASSIYLQTSGGVNEQFF. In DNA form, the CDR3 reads TGTGCCAGCAGTATATACCTCCAGACTAGCGGGGGAGTCAATGAGCAGTTCTTC.